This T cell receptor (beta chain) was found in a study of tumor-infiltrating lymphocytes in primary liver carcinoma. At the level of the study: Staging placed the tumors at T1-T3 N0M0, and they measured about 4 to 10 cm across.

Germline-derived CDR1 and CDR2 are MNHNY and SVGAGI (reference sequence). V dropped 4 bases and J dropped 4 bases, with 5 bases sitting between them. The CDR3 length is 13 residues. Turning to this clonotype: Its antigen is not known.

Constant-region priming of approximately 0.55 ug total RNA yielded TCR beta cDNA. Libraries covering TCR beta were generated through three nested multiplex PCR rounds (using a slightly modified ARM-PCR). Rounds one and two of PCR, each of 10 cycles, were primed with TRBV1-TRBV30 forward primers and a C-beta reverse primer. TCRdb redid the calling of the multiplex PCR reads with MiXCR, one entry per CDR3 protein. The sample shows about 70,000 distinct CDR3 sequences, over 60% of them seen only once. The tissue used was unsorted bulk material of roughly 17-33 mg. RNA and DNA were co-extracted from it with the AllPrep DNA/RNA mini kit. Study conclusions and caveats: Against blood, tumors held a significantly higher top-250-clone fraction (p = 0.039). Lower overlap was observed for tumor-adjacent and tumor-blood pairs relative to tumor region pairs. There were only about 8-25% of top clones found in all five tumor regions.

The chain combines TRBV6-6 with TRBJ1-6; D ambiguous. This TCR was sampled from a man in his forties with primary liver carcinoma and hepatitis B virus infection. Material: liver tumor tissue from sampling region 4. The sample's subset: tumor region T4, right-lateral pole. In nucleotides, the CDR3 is TGTGCCAGCAGTTCGCTTTATAATTCACCCCTCCACTTT. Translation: CASSSLYNSPLHF.